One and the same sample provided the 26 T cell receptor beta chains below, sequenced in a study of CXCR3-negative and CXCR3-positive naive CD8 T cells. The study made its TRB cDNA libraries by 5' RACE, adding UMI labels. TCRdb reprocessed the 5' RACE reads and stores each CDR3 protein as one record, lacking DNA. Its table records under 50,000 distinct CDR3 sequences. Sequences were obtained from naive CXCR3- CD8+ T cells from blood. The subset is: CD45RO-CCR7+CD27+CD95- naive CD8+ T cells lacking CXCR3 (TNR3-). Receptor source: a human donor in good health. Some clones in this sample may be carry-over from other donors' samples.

The CDR3 loop reads CASSVDRGAGANVLTF. J is TRBJ2-6 and V is TRBV4-3; TCRdb reports TRBD1, a call that lacks DNA to check it against. The germline V gene encodes CDR1 LGHNA and CDR2 YSLEER. CDR3 length: 16 amino acids.

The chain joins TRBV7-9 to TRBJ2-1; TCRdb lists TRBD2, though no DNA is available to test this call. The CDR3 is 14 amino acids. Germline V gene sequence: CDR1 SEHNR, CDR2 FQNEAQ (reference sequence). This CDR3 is CASRAGGTYNEQFF.

The CDR3 here is CASSLAPAATYEQYF. The chain employs TRBV7-6 and TRBJ2-7. The length of the CDR3 is 15 residues. The V gene's germline CDR1 is SGHVS and CDR2 FNYEAQ.

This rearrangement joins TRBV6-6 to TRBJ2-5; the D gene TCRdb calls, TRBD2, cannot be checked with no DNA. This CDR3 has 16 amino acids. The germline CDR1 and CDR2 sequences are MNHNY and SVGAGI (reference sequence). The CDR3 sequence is CASSYSAGGPLETQYF.

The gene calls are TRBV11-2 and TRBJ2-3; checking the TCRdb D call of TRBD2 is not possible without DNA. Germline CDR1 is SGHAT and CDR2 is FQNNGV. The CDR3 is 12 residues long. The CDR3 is CASSSLSDTQYF.

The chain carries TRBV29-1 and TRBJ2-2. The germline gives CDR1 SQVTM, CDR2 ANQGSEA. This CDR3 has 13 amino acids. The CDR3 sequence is CSVFGANTGELFF.

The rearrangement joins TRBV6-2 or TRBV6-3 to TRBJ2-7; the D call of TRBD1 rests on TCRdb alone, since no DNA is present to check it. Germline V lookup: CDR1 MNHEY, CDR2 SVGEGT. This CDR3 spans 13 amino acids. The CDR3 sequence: CASSYGGPPEQYF.

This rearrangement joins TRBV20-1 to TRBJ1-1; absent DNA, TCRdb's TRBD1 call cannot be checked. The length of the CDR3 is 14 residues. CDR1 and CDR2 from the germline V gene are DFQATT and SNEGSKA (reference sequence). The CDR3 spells CSAPLTGDGTEAFF.

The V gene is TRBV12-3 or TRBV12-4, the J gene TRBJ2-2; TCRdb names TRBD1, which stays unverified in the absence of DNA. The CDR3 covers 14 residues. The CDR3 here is CASSLEGETGELFF.

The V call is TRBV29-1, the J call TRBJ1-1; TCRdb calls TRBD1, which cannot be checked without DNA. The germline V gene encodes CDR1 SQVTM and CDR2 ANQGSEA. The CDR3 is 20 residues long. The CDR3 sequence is CSVEAVSLRDRGRVNTEAFF.

The CDR3 loop is CATRLEAAGEQFF. This rearrangement joins TRBV10-3 to TRBJ2-1; as DNA is missing, the TRBD2 call by TCRdb cannot be tested. The CDR3 runs to 13 residues. CDR1 is ENHRY, CDR2 SYGVKD, per germline.

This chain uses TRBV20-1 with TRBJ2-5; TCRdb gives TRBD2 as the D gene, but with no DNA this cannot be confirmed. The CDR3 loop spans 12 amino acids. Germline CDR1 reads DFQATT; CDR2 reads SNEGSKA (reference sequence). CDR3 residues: CSALVVLETQYF.

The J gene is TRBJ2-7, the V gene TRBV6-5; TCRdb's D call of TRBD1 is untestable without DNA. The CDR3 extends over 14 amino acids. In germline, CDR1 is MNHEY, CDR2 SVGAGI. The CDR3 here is CASSYSMQGYEQYF.

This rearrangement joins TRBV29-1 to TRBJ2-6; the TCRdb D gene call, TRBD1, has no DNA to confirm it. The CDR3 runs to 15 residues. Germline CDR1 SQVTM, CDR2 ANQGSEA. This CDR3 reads CSVYDRDTGANVLTF.

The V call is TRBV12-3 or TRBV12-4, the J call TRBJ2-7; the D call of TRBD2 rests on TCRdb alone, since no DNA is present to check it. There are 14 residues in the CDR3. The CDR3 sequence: CASKTSGSSYEQYF.

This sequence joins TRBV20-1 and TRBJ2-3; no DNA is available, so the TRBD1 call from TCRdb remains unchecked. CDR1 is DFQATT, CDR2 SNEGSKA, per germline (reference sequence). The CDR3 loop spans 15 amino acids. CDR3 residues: CSARDRRESIDTQYF.

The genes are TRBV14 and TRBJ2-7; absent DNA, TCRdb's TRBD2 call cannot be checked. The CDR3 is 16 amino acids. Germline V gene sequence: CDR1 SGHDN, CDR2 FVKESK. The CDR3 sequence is CASSQDDSGKWSEQYF.

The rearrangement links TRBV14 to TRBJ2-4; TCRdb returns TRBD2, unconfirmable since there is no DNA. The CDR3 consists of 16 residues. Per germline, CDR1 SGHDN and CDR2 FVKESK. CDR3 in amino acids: CASSQAQGLAKNIQYF.

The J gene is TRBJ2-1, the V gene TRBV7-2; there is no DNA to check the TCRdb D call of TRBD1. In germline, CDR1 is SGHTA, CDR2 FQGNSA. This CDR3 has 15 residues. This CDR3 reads CASSLRQGTYNEQFF.

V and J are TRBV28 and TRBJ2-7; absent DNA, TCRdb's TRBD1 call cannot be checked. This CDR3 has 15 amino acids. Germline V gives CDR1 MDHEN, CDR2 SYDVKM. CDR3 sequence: CASIDRVLPSYEQYF.

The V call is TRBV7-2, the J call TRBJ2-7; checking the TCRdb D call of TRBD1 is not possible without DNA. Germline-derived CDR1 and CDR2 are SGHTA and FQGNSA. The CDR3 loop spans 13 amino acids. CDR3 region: CASSPDRYYEQYF.

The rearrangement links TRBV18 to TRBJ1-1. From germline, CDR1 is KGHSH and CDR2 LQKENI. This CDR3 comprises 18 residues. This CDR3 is CASSPPPDSRRVDTEAFF.

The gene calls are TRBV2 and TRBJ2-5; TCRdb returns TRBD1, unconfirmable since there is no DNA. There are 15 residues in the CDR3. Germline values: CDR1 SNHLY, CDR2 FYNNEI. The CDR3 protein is CASSPGPGQGETQYF.

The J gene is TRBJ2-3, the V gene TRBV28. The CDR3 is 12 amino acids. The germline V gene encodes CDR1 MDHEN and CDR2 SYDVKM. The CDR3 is CASSLAADTQYF.

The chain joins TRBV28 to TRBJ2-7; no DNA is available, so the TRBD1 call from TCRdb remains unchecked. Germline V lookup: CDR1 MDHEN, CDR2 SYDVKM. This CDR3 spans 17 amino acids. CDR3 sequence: CASSFGTGLSSTYEQYF.

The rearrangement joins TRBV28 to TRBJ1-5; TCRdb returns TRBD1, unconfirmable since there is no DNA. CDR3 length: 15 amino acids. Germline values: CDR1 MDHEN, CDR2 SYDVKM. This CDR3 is CASSFRTVSNQPQHF.